The following is a T cell receptor (beta chain) sequence with its context. The data originate from a study of blood T cell repertoires in COVID-19. Study-level background: Acute-phase and convalescent COVID-19 samples originated in the United States, Italy and Spain.

This CDR3 comprises 13 residues. V was trimmed by 0 bases and J by 2 bases, leaving 2 bases between them. CDR1 LGHNA and CDR2 YNFKEQ come from the germline V gene. TCRdb's copy holds only in-frame clones and misses some; the assay was immunoSEQ multiplex PCR. Altogether some 170,000 clones are present, about 85% being singletons, with the ten largest covering about 1%. The chain employs TRBV4-2 and TRBJ2-1, with D unresolved. This receptor was taken from a man aged 35-49 years with acute or convalescent COVID-19. The sequencing input was peripheral blood. CDR3 loop: CASSQDTYNEQFF. The CDR3 nucleotides are TGTGCCAGCAGCCAAGACACCTACAATGAGCAGTTCTTC.